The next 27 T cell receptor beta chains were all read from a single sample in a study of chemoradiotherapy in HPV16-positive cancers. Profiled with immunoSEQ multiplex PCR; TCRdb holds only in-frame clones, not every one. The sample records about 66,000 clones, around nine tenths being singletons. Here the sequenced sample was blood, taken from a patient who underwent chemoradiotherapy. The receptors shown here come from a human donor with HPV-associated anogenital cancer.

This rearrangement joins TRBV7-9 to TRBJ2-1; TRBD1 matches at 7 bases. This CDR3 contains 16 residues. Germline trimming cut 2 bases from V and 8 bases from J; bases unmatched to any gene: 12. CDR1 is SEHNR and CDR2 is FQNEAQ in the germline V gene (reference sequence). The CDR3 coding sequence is TGTGCCAGCAGCTTAAGCCAGGGGGACGCTAGGGATGAGCAGTTCTTC. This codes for CASSLSQGDARDEQFF.

This CDR3 is CASSKGLAGGTDTQYF. As DNA, the CDR3 is TGTGCCAGCAGCAAGGGACTAGCGGGCGGCACAGATACGCAGTATTTT. V usage is TRBV7-9 and J usage is TRBJ2-3; TRBD2 agrees at 12 bases. The CDR3 runs to 16 residues. Trimming removed 5 bases from V and 1 base from J; junction bases left unmatched: 4. Germline CDR1 and CDR2: SEHNR and FQNEAQ (reference sequence).

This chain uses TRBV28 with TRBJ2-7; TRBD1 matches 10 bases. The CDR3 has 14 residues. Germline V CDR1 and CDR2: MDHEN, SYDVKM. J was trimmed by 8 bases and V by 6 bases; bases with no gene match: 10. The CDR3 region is CASSRGQGGWKQYF. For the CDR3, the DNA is TGTGCCAGCAGCCGCGGACAGGGGGGTTGGAAGCAGTACTTC.

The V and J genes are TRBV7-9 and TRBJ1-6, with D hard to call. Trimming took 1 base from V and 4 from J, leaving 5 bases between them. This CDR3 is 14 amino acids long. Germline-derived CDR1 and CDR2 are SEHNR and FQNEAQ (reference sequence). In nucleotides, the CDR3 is TGTGCCAGCAGCTTAGGGGATTATAATTCACCCCTCCACTTT. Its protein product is CASSLGDYNSPLHF. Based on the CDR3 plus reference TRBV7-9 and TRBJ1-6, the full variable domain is DTGVSQNPRHKITKRGQNVTFRCDPISEHNRLYWYRQTLGQGPEFLTYFQNEAQLEKSRLLSDRFSAERPKGSFSTLEIQRTEQGDSAMYLCASSLGDYNSPLHFGNGTRLTVT.

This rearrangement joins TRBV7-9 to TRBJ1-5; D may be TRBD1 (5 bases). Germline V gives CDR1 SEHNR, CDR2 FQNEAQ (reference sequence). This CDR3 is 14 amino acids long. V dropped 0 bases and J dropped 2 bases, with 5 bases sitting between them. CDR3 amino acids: CASSLAGGNQPQHF. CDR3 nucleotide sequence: TGTGCCAGCAGCTTAGCAGGGGGCAATCAGCCCCAGCATTTT.

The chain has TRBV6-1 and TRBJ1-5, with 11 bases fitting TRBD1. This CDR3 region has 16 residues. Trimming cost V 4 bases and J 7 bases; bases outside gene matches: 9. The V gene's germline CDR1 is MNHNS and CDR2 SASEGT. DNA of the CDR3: TGTGCCAGCAGTGGGACAGGGGGCACAATTGGGCAGCCCCAGCATTTT. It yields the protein CASSGTGGTIGQPQHF.

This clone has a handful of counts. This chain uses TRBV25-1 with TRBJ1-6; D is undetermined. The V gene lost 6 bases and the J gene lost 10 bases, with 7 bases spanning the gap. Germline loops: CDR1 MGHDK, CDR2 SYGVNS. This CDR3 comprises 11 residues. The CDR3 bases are TGTGCCAGCAGCTACACCTCACCCCTCCACTTT. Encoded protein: CASSYTSPLHF.

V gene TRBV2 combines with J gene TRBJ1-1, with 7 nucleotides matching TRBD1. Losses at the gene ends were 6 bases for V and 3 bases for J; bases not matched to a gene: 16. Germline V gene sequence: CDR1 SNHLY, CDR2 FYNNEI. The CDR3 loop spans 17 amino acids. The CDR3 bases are TGTGCCAGCAGCCTTCATCCCATGGGACAGCCTTACACTGAAGCTTTCTTT. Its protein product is CASSLHPMGQPYTEAFF.

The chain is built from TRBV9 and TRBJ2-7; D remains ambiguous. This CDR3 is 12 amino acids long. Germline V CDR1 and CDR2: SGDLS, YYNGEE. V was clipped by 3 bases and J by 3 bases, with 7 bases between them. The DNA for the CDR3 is TGTGCCAGCAGCGACGAGTACTACGAGCAGTACTTC. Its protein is CASSDEYYEQYF.

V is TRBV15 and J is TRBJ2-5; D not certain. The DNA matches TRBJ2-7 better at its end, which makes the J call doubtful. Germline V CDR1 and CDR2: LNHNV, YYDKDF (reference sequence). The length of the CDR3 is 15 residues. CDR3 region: CATSRDHHSSYEQYF. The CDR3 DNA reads TGTGCCACCAGCAGAGATCATCACAGTAGCTACGAGCAGTACTTC.

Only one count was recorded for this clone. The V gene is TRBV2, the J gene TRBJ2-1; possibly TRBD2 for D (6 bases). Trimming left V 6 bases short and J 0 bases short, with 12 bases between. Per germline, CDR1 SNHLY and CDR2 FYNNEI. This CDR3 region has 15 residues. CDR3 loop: CASSTIGSSYNEQFF. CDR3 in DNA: TGTGCCAGCAGCACCATCGGGAGCTCCTACAATGAGCAGTTCTTC.

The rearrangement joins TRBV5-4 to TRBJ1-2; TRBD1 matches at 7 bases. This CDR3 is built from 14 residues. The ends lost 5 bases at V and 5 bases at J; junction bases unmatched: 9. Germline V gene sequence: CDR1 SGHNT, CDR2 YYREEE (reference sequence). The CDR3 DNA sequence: TGTGCCAGCAGTCCAGAGACAGGGAGGTATGGCTACACCTTC. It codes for CASSPETGRYGYTF. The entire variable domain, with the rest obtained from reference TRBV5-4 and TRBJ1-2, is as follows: ETGVTQSPTHLIKTRGQQVTLRCSSQSGHNTVSWYQQALGQGPQFIFQYYREEENGRGNFPPRFSGLQFPNYSSELNVNALELDDSALYLCASSPETGRYGYTFGSGTRLTVV.

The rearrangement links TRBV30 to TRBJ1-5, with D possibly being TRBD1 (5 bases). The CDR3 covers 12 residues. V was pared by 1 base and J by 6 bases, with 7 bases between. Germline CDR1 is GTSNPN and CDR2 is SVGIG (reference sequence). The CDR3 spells CAWSGGGQPQHF. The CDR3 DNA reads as TGTGCCTGGAGTGGGGGGGGTCAGCCCCAGCATTTT.

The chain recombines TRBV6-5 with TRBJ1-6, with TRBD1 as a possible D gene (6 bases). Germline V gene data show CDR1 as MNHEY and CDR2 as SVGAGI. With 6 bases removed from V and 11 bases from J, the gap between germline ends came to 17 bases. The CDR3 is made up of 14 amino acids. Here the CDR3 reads CASSSDRGITPLHF. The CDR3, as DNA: TGTGCCAGCAGCTCGGACAGAGGGATAACACCCCTCCACTTT.

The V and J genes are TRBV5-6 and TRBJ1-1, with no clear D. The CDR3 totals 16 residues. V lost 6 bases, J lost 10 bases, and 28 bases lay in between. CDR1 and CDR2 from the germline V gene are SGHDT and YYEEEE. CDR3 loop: CASTVRSGLVMGRAFF. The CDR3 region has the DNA TGTGCCAGCACCGTACGTTCCGGGTTAGTAATGGGTCGAGCTTTCTTT. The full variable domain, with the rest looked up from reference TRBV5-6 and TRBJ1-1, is DAGVTQSPTHLIKTRGQQVTLRCSPKSGHDTVSWYQQALGQGPQFIFQYYEEEERQRGNFPDRFSGHQFPNYSSELNVNALLLGDSALYLCASTVRSGLVMGRAFFGQGTRLTVV.

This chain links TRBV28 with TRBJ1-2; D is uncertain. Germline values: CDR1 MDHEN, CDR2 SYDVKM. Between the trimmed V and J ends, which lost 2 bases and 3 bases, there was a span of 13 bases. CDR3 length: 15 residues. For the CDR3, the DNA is TGTGCCAGCAGTTTACCTTGGCGCGTGGACTATGGCTACACCTTC. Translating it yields CASSLPWRVDYGYTF.

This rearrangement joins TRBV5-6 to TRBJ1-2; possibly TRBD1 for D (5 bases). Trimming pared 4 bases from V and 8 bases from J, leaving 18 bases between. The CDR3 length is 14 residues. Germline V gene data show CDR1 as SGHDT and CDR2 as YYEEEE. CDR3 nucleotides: TGTGCCAGCAGCCCCCTCGCGGGGCGAGGGGGCTACACCTTC. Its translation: CASSPLAGRGGYTF.

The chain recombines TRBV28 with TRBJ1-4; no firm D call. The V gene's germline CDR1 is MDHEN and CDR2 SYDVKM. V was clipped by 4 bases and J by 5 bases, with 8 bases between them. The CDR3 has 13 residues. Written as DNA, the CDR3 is TGTGCCAGCAGTTCCTGGCCGAATGAAAAACTGTTTTTT. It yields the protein CASSSWPNEKLFF.

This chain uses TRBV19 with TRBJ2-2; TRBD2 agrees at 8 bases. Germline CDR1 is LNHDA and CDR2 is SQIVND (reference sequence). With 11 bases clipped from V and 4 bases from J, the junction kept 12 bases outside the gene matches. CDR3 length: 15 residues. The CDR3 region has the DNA TGTGCCTGTACCACGGGCGGGGGGACCACCGGGGAGCTGTTTTTT. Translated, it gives CACTTGGGTTGELFF.

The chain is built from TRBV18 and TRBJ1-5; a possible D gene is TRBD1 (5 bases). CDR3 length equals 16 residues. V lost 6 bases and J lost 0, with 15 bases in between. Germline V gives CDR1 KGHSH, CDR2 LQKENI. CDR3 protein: CASSPGGPNSNQPQHF. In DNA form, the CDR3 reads TGTGCCAGCTCCCCCGGGGGACCTAATAGCAATCAGCCCCAGCATTTT. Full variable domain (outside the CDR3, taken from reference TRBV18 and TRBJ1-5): NAGVMQNPRHLVRRRGQEARLRCSPMKGHSHVYWYRQLPEEGLKFMVYLQKENIIDESGMPKERFSAEFPKEGPSILRIQQVVRGDSAAYFCASSPGGPNSNQPQHFGDGTRLSIL.

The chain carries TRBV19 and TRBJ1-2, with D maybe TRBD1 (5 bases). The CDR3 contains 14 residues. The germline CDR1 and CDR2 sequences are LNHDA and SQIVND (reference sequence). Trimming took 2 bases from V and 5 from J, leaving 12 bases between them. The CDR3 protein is CASSISVAGYGYTF. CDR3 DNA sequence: TGTGCCAGTAGTATATCCGTGGCAGGGTATGGCTACACCTTC.

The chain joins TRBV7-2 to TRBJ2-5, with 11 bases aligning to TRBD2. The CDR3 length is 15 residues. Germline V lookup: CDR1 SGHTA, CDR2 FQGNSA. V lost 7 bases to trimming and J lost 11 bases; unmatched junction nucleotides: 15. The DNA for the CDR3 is TGTGCCAGCATCCTACTAGCGGGAGCACTCGGGGAGCAGTACTTC. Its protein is CASILLAGALGEQYF.

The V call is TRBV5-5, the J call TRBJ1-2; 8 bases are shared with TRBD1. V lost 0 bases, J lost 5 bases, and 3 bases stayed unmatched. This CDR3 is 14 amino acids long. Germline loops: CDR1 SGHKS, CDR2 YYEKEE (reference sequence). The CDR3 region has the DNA TGTGCCAGCAGCTTGGAATGGACAGGGTATGGCTACACCTTC. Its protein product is CASSLEWTGYGYTF.

The CDR3 DNA follows: TGTGCCAGTAGGACCTTGGGGCAGGGGCCTAACTATGGCTACACCTTC. The encoded protein is CASRTLGQGPNYGYTF. The rearrangement links TRBV19 to TRBJ1-2, with a tentative D call TRBD1 (6 bases). Per germline, CDR1 LNHDA and CDR2 SQIVND (reference sequence). The V end lost 6 bases, the J end lost 0 bases, and 17 bases lay between the germline ends. The CDR3 has 16 amino acids.

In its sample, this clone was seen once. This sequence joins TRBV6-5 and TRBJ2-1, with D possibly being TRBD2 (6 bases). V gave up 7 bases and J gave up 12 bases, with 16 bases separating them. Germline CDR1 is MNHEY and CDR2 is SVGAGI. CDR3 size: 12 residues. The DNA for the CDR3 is TGTGCCAGCATGGGTAGCGGATTGTTGCAGTTCTTC. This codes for CASMGSGLLQFF.

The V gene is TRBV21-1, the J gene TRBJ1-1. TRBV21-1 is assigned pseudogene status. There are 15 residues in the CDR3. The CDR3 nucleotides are TGTGCCAGCAGCAAAGGGGCCGGGGTCAACACTGAAGCTTTCTTT. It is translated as CASSKGAGVNTEAFF.

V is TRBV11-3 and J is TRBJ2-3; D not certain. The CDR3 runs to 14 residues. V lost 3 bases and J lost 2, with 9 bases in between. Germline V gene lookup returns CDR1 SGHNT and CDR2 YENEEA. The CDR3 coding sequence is TGTGCCAGCAGCTTCGGCGAGATCACAGATACGCAGTATTTT. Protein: CASSFGEITDTQYF.